The 29 T cell receptor beta chains below were found in one sample sequenced in a study of beta chain features in type 1 diabetes. Study-level results: Shorter TCRB CDR3s, moderately but significantly so, marked every one of the four CD4+ subsets in Type 1 diabetes patients.

Since all of the isolated RNA was reverse transcribed, expressed TCRB transcripts were what got sequenced. Sequenced by immunoSEQ multiplex PCR; TCRdb stores in-frame clones only, minus some. The sample comprises roughly 300,000 clones, roughly 13% of which are singletons, and 0.015% to 0.02% rests with the top ten. No cognate antigen is known for these TCRs. Sequences were obtained from naive CD4+ T cells from blood. All receptors come from a man aged 30-40 years with type 1 diabetes.

This clone has only a few counts. This rearrangement joins TRBV6-5 to TRBJ2-5; D uncertain. In germline, CDR1 is MNHEY, CDR2 SVGAGI. Trimming removed 8 bases at V and 2 bases at J, with 12 bases between. The CDR3 totals 13 residues. Here the CDR3 reads CASGSYRQETQYF. CDR3 DNA: TGTGCCAGCGGATCATACAGACAAGAGACCCAGTACTTC.

There are a few counts of this clone. The J gene is TRBJ2-1, the V gene TRBV18; 7 bases map to TRBD1. The CDR3 runs 16 residues. Germline V lookup: CDR1 KGHSH, CDR2 LQKENI. Trimming took 0 bases from V and 0 from J; bases not matched to a gene: 2. Here the CDR3 DNA reads TGTGCCAGCTCACCACCGGGACAGAGCTCCTACAATGAGCAGTTCTTC. Its translation is CASSPPGQSSYNEQFF.

The J gene is TRBJ1-3, the V gene TRBV18; TRBD1 agrees at 7 bases. The germline V gene has CDR1 KGHSH and CDR2 LQKENI. This CDR3 region has 14 residues. Unmatched junction bases numbered 5, after V lost 3 bases and J lost 6 bases. CDR3 nucleotides: TGTGCCAGCTCACCCCCCGGGACAGTAAACACCATATATTTT. This gives the protein CASSPPGTVNTIYF.

CDR3: CATSRPGTALYEQYF. In DNA, the CDR3 is TGTGCCACCAGCCGTCCCGGGACAGCGCTCTACGAGCAGTACTTC. The chain couples TRBV15 to TRBJ2-7; 7 nucleotides align to TRBD1. There are 15 residues in the CDR3. From germline, CDR1 is LNHNV and CDR2 YYDKDF (reference sequence). V dropped 5 bases and J dropped 3; count of bases not matched to a gene: 10.

This clone came up a few times. The rearrangement joins TRBV5-4 to TRBJ2-2, with 8 nucleotides matching TRBD1. This CDR3 contains 15 residues. With 4 bases clipped from V and 1 base from J, the junction kept 3 bases outside the gene matches. Germline CDR1 SGHNT, CDR2 YYREEE (reference sequence). The CDR3: CASSQDRVNTGELFF. CDR3 bases: TGTGCCAGCAGCCAGGACAGGGTGAACACCGGGGAGCTGTTTTTT.

The V and J genes are TRBV18 and TRBJ1-1; TRBD1 agrees at 7 bases. This CDR3 has 12 amino acids. CDR1 and CDR2 (germline): KGHSH, LQKENI. The V gene end was trimmed by 1 base and the J gene end by 8 bases; junction bases not matched to a gene: 1. The CDR3 DNA reads as TGTGCCAGCTCACCACTGGACAGGGAAGCTTTCTTT. It specifies CASSPLDREAFF.

This sequence joins TRBV28 and TRBJ2-1, with TRBD1 matching 7 bases. Germline V lookup: CDR1 MDHEN, CDR2 SYDVKM. The CDR3 consists of 14 residues. Trimming removed 9 bases from V and 1 base from J; junction bases left unmatched: 6. CDR3 amino acids: CASFRTGSYNEQFF. CDR3 nucleotides: TGTGCCAGTTTCCGGACAGGTTCCTACAATGAGCAGTTCTTC.

A few counts support this clone. The V call is TRBV6-1, the J call TRBJ2-7; D call uncertain. Deletions cut 3 bases from V and 7 bases from J, with 13 bases between. The germline gives CDR1 MNHNS, CDR2 SASEGT. The CDR3 has 13 amino acids. The CDR3 protein is CASSDLLAGEQYF. The CDR3, as DNA: TGTGCCAGCAGTGATCTATTGGCAGGAGAGCAGTACTTC.

The chain links TRBV21-1 to TRBJ1-4; no DNA check was done on the table's D call, TRBD1. TRBV21-1 is an annotated pseudogene. CDR3 length: 14 residues. CDR3 in amino acids: CASSEQGGGEKLFF. The CDR3 nucleotides read TGTGCCAGCAGTGAACAGGGGGGGGGTGAAAAACTGTTTTTT.

The chain joins TRBV29-1 to TRBJ1-2; D may be TRBD1 (6 bases). CDR3 length: 11 residues. Germline V gene lookup returns CDR1 SQVTM and CDR2 ANQGSEA. The V end lost 7 bases, the J end lost 8 bases, and 14 bases lay between the germline ends. This chain's CDR3 is CSAKQGLGYTF. CDR3 DNA sequence: TGCAGCGCCAAACAGGGATTGGGCTACACCTTC. Full variable domain (remainder filled in from reference TRBV29-1 and TRBJ1-2): SAVISQKPSRDICQRGTSLTIQCQVDSQVTMMFWYRQQPGQSLTLIATANQGSEATYESGFVIDKFPISRPNLTFSTLTVSNMSPEDSSIYLCSAKQGLGYTFGSGTRLTVV.

This chain connects TRBV6-5 to TRBJ2-5, with D possibly matching TRBD1 (5 bases). Germline lookup yields CDR1 MNHEY and CDR2 SVGAGI. CDR3 length: 14 amino acids. The ends were cut back, 5 bases at V and 5 bases at J, with 15 bases in the middle. The DNA for the CDR3 is TGTGCCAGCAGTACCACAAGGGGCTTGGAGACCCAGTACTTC. Protein sequence: CASSTTRGLETQYF.

CDR3 amino acids: CASSPLRTGNSFEQYF. The CDR3 nucleotides read TGTGCCAGCAGTCCTCTTCGGACAGGGAATTCGTTCGAGCAGTACTTC. The chain recombines TRBV6-6 with TRBJ2-7, with 8 nucleotides matching TRBD1. CDR1 is MNHNY, CDR2 SVGAGI, per germline (reference sequence). The CDR3 runs to 16 residues. Germline trimming cut 5 bases from V and 6 bases from J; bases unmatched to any gene: 15.

The chain links TRBV10-3 to TRBJ2-3; 14 bases are shared with TRBD2. V trimming: 11 bases; J trimming: 6 bases; junction bases outside the gene matches: 13. CDR3 length: 16 amino acids. CDR1 and CDR2 from the germline V gene are ENHRY and SYGVKD. The DNA for the CDR3 is TGTGCCGCGTCCGGGACTAGCGGGAGTGGTCGGGATACGCAGTATTTT. Translating gives CAASGTSGSGRDTQYF.

The chain joins TRBV5-1 to TRBJ2-7; 8 nucleotides line up with TRBD2. The CDR3 covers 14 residues. V was clipped by 0 bases and J by 6 bases; unmatched bases: 5. Germline V gene lookup returns CDR1 SGHRS and CDR2 YFSETQ. CDR3 coding DNA: TGCGCCAGCAGCTTGGCCGGGACTAGACTCGAGCAGTACTTC. It encodes CASSLAGTRLEQYF. Full variable domain (rest looked up from reference TRBV5-1 and TRBJ2-7): KAGVTQTPRYLIKTRGQQVTLSCSPISGHRSVSWYQQTPGQGLQFLFEYFSETQRNKGNFPGRFSGRQFSNSRSEMNVSTLELGDSALYLCASSLAGTRLEQYFGPGTRLTVT.

This clone was counted a few times. The chain recombines TRBV2 with TRBJ2-2; D perhaps matches TRBD2 (5 bases). Trimming shortened V by 4 bases and J by 0 bases, and 9 bases separated the two germline ends. Germline V lookup: CDR1 SNHLY, CDR2 FYNNEI. The CDR3 runs 15 residues. The CDR3: CASSGVRANTGELFF. CDR3 nucleotide sequence: TGTGCCAGCAGTGGAGTGAGGGCGAACACCGGGGAGCTGTTTTTT.

This clone was detected a few times. The rearrangement links TRBV2 to TRBJ2-7; D perhaps matches TRBD2 (5 bases). Germline V gene lookup returns CDR1 SNHLY and CDR2 FYNNEI. The CDR3 length is 14 residues. V dropped 6 bases and J dropped 0 bases, with 12 bases sitting between them. CDR3 amino acids: CASRADGGSYEQYF. The DNA of the CDR3 is TGTGCCAGCAGAGCGGACGGAGGCTCCTACGAGCAGTACTTC.

This rearrangement joins TRBV9 to TRBJ2-5; 8 bases align to TRBD2. The CDR3 runs to 16 residues. The V gene's germline CDR1 is SGDLS and CDR2 YYNGEE. After removal of 5 bases from V and 4 bases from J, the junction contained 13 bases not matched to a gene. CDR3 nucleotides: TGTGCCAGCAGTGCCGCCGGGACTAGAGGGCCAGAGACCCAGTACTTC. Translated: CASSAAGTRGPETQYF.

This clone was seen a handful of times. The chain combines TRBV28 with TRBJ2-5; 8 bases align to TRBD2. The V gene's germline CDR1 is MDHEN and CDR2 SYDVKM. This CDR3 has 14 residues. V lost 7 bases and J lost 5; bases outside the gene matches: 9. CDR3 sequence (DNA): TGTGCCAGCAAACGACGGACTAGCTTTGAGACCCAGTACTTC. This codes for CASKRRTSFETQYF.

The chain is built from TRBV6-5 and TRBJ2-7; 8 nucleotides agree with TRBD1. The V segment lost 6 bases and the J segment 0 bases; nucleotides outside the gene matches: 7. Germline assignment: CDR1 MNHEY and CDR2 SVGAGI. The CDR3 totals 15 residues. The CDR3 DNA follows: TGTGCCAGCAGCCGTGGACAGGGAGCCTCCTACGAGCAGTACTTC. Encoded protein: CASSRGQGASYEQYF.

The chain uses TRBV10-3 and TRBJ1-4; D may be TRBD1 (6 bases). V shed 8 bases and J shed 4 bases, with 11 bases lying between them. Per the germline V gene, CDR1 is ENHRY and CDR2 is SYGVKD. The CDR3 extends over 13 amino acids. In DNA, the CDR3 is TGTGCCATCGGGGACACCAATAATGAAAAACTGTTTTTT. This gives the protein CAIGDTNNEKLFF.

This clone was seen more than once but under ten times. The rearrangement uses TRBV7-9 and TRBJ2-1; maybe TRBD2 (6 bases). Germline CDR1 is SEHNR and CDR2 is FQNEAQ (reference sequence). This CDR3 region has 15 residues. Trimming left V 8 bases short and J 9 bases short, with 23 bases between. CDR3: CASLTGGSGSGEQFF. CDR3 bases: TGTGCCAGCCTAACTGGAGGGTCCGGGTCGGGTGAGCAGTTCTTC.

This chain uses TRBV18 with TRBJ2-3, with 8 bases that match TRBD1. Germline V gene lookup returns CDR1 KGHSH and CDR2 LQKENI. The CDR3 has 14 amino acids. Trimming cost V 3 bases and J 7 bases; bases outside gene matches: 6. The CDR3 sequence is CASSPRQGINTQYF. The CDR3, as DNA: TGTGCCAGCTCACCGAGACAGGGGATAAATACGCAGTATTTT.

In this sample, this clone turned up a few times. V and J are TRBV29-1 and TRBJ2-3; 12 bases map to TRBD2. After removal of 7 bases from V and 0 bases from J, the junction contained 5 bases not matched to a gene. Germline loops: CDR1 SQVTM, CDR2 ANQGSEA. The length of the CDR3 is 15 residues. The CDR3 sequence: CSGVLAGGSTDTQYF. The CDR3 coding sequence is TGCAGCGGCGTACTAGCGGGAGGTAGCACAGATACGCAGTATTTT.

This clone was picked up a small number of times. CDR3 sequence: CASSLRGTDTQYF. The CDR3, as DNA: TGCGCCAGCAGCTTGAGGGGAACAGATACGCAGTATTTT. The V and J genes are TRBV5-1 and TRBJ2-3; D possibly corresponds to TRBD1 (5 bases). The CDR3 consists of 13 residues. Germline CDR1 reads SGHRS; CDR2 reads YFSETQ. V was clipped by 1 base and J by 3 bases, with 6 bases between them.

This sequence joins TRBV5-4 and TRBJ2-1, with TRBD2 matching over 10 bases. Germline CDR1 SGHNT, CDR2 YYREEE (reference sequence). V trimming: 1 base; J trimming: 6 bases; junction bases outside the gene matches: 13. The CDR3 is 18 residues long. CDR3 protein: CASSLPLVAGGTFNEQFF. The CDR3 DNA reads as TGTGCCAGCAGCTTGCCTCTGGTAGCGGGAGGAACTTTCAATGAGCAGTTCTTC.

This clone was seen a few times. J is TRBJ2-3 and V is TRBV25-1, with D perhaps matching TRBD1 (5 bases). This CDR3 is 14 amino acids long. Trimming cost V 3 bases and J 1 base, with 8 bases left between them. Germline lookup yields CDR1 MGHDK and CDR2 SYGVNS. CDR3 region: CASSDIRGTDTQYF. For the CDR3, the DNA is TGTGCCAGCAGTGACATCAGGGGCACAGATACGCAGTATTTT.

The sample holds a few counts of this clone. The rearrangement joins TRBV5-1 to TRBJ2-7; perhaps TRBD1 as D (7 bases). The length of the CDR3 is 15 residues. V was cut by 1 base and J by 8 bases, with 19 bases left in between. Germline loops: CDR1 SGHRS, CDR2 YFSETQ. The CDR3 sequence is CASSLSGQEGNKQYF. CDR3 coding DNA: TGCGCCAGCAGCTTGTCTGGACAGGAGGGTAATAAGCAGTACTTC. The whole variable domain, filled in from reference TRBV5-1 and TRBJ2-7, reads KAGVTQTPRYLIKTRGQQVTLSCSPISGHRSVSWYQQTPGQGLQFLFEYFSETQRNKGNFPGRFSGRQFSNSRSEMNVSTLELGDSALYLCASSLSGQEGNKQYFGPGTRLTVT.

This clone was counted between two and nine times. J is TRBJ2-1 and V is TRBV7-9, with 7 bases matching TRBD2. After removal of 5 bases from V and 5 bases from J, the junction contained 3 bases not matched to a gene. Germline values: CDR1 SEHNR, CDR2 FQNEAQ (reference sequence). The CDR3 sequence is 13 residues long. CDR3 sequence: CASSQTSNNEQFF. The CDR3 region has the DNA TGTGCCAGCAGCCAGACTAGCAACAATGAGCAGTTCTTC.

This clone was seen a handful of times. The rearrangement joins TRBV5-4 to TRBJ2-7; D unresolved. Deletions cut 1 base from V and 0 bases from J, with 11 bases between. CDR1 and CDR2 (germline): SGHNT, YYREEE (reference sequence). This CDR3 has 15 amino acids. As DNA, the CDR3 is TGTGCCAGCAGCTTGTCCACAGCCAGCTCCTACGAGCAGTACTTC. Amino acids: CASSLSTASSYEQYF.